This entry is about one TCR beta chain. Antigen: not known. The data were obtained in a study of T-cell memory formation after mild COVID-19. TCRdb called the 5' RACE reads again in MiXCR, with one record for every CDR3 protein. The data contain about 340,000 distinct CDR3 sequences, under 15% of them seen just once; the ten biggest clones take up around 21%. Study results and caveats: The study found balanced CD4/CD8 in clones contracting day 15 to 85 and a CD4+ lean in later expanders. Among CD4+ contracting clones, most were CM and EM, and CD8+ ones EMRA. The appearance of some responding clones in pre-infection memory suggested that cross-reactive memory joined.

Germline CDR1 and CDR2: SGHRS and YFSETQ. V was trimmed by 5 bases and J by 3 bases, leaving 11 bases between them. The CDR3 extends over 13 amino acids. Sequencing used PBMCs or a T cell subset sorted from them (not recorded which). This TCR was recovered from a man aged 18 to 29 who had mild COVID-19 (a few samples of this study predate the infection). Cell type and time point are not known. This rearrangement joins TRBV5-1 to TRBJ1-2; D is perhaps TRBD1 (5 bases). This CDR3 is CASSRWGYYGYTF. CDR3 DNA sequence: TGCGCCAGCAGTCGTTGGGGGTACTATGGCTACACCTTC.